Shown below are 27 T cell receptor beta chains from a single sample sequenced in a study of T cell responses to AZD1222 COVID-19 vaccine. Some clones are missing from TCRdb's copy, which holds only in-frame ones; the method was immunoSEQ multiplex PCR. The sample includes about 180,000 clones, 91% seen only once; the top ten take approximately 2%. Sequencing was performed on peripheral blood, taken on day 0 of AZD1222 vaccination. The receptors come from an adult in good health.

This clone was observed a few times. The chain recombines TRBV27 with TRBJ1-1, with 7 bases lining up with TRBD1. CDR1 is MNHEY, CDR2 SMNVEV, per germline (reference sequence). V shed 2 bases, J shed 5 bases, and the junction held 20 bases outside the gene matches. CDR3 size: 19 residues. The CDR3 DNA reads as TGTGCCAGCAGTTTAAGGGGTGAACCGGGACAGTTCCCCCGGACTGAAGCTTTCTTT. This gives the protein CASSLRGEPGQFPRTEAFF.

The rearrangement joins TRBV6-2 or TRBV6-3 to TRBJ2-1; D remains ambiguous. The CDR3 is 14 residues long. V was clipped by 6 bases and J by 3 bases, with 12 bases between them. Germline CDR1 and CDR2: MNHEY and SVGEGT. This CDR3 reads CASSPDSIYNEQFF. The CDR3 DNA reads TGTGCCAGCAGCCCCGACTCCATCTACAATGAGCAGTTCTTC.

The chain is built from TRBV9 and TRBJ2-1; 10 positions agree with TRBD1. Germline V CDR1 and CDR2: SGDLS, YYNGEE. V lost 5 bases to trimming and J lost 4 bases; unmatched junction nucleotides: 6. The CDR3 is made up of 15 amino acids. CDR3 DNA: TGTGCCAGCAGAGGCACGGGACAGGGGTACAATGAGCAGTTCTTC. It codes for CASRGTGQGYNEQFF.

This clone was seen only a few times. The V and J genes are TRBV7-2 and TRBJ2-7; TRBD1 aligns across 10 bases. The length of the CDR3 is 14 residues. V shed 5 bases and J 3 bases; nucleotides not matched to a gene: 4. Germline V gene sequence: CDR1 SGHTA, CDR2 FQGNSA. CDR3 nucleotide sequence: TGTGCCAGCAGCCCGAGGACAGGGGGCTACGAGCAGTACTTC. Amino acid sequence: CASSPRTGGYEQYF.

This chain connects TRBV7-9 to TRBJ2-3; D not certain. This CDR3 contains 13 residues. V was trimmed by 2 bases and J by 1 base, leaving 4 bases between them. Per germline, CDR1 SEHNR and CDR2 FQNEAQ (reference sequence). CDR3 in amino acids: CASSLLGTDTQYF. CDR3 DNA sequence: TGTGCCAGCAGCTTACTAGGCACAGATACGCAGTATTTT.

CDR3 residues: CASSLMGQGNEQFF. The CDR3 coding sequence is TGTGCCAGCAGCTTAATGGGACAGGGCAATGAGCAGTTCTTC. The chain is built from TRBV7-3 and TRBJ2-1; 9 bases line up with TRBD1. Trimming cost V 1 base and J 6 bases; bases outside gene matches: 1. The CDR3 has 14 amino acids. Looked up from germline, CDR1 is SGHTA and CDR2 is FQGTGA.

V gene TRBV5-1 combines with J gene TRBJ1-2; D call uncertain. The CDR3 covers 12 residues. Trimming cost V 1 base and J 4 bases, with 5 bases left between them. Germline values: CDR1 SGHRS, CDR2 YFSETQ. CDR3 DNA: TGCGCCAGCAGCTTGCGAGGCTATGGCTACACCTTC. It specifies CASSLRGYGYTF.

This sequence joins TRBV4-1 and TRBJ1-1; maybe TRBD1 (5 bases). Germline V lookup: CDR1 MGHRA, CDR2 YSYEKL. The CDR3 spans 16 residues. Trimming took 2 bases from V and 4 from J, leaving 17 bases between them. CDR3 loop: CASSQPYEKGSTEAFF. The CDR3 DNA sequence: TGCGCCAGCAGCCAACCATATGAAAAGGGGAGCACTGAAGCTTTCTTT.

The genes are TRBV30 and TRBJ2-2; no definite D call. V lost 4 bases to trimming and J lost 4 bases, with 16 bases between them. Germline V CDR1 and CDR2: GTSNPN, SVGIG (reference sequence). This CDR3 contains 15 residues. The CDR3 sequence: CAWNPLAQFTGELFF. The CDR3 DNA reads TGTGCCTGGAATCCCCTGGCCCAGTTCACCGGGGAGCTGTTTTTT.

The gene calls are TRBV7-3 and TRBJ1-1, with D perhaps matching TRBD1 (6 bases). The CDR3 covers 15 residues. Looked up from germline, CDR1 is SGHTA and CDR2 is FQGTGA. V was clipped by 0 bases and J by 2 bases, with 10 bases between them. This chain's CDR3 is CASSLTGGSNTEAFF. The CDR3 DNA is TGTGCCAGCAGCTTAACAGGGGGGTCTAACACTGAAGCTTTCTTT.

The rearrangement joins TRBV29-1 to TRBJ2-7, with D perhaps matching TRBD1 or TRBD2 (5 bases each). Germline V lookup: CDR1 SQVTM, CDR2 ANQGSEA. The CDR3 has 21 amino acids. V shed 4 bases and J shed 1 base, with 35 bases lying between them. CDR3 coding DNA: TGCAGCGTTGTAAACAGGACTCAACCGGGACCTCTTCCGGGCTATTCCTACGAGCAGTACTTC. Translated: CSVVNRTQPGPLPGYSYEQYF.

The chain carries TRBV16 and TRBJ1-3; 7 bases are shared with TRBD1. The CDR3 is 14 residues long. Germline V gene data show CDR1 as KGHSY and CDR2 as FQNENV. J was trimmed by 4 bases and V by 4 bases; bases with no gene match: 4. The CDR3 reads CASSPGTAGNTIYF. The CDR3 region has the DNA TGTGCCAGCAGCCCCGGGACAGCCGGAAACACCATATATTTT.

The rearrangement links TRBV19 to TRBJ2-7, with D possibly TRBD1 on 6 matching bases. The V end was cut by 3 bases, the J end by 2 bases, with 14 bases between. The CDR3 is 15 residues long. CDR1 is LNHDA, CDR2 SQIVND, per germline (reference sequence). The CDR3: CASSIRGRDPYEQYF. CDR3 bases: TGTGCCAGTAGTATCAGGGGCAGGGACCCCTACGAGCAGTACTTC.

This chain joins TRBV10-3 and TRBJ1-1, with D possibly TRBD1 on 5 matching bases. V lost 3 bases, J lost 4 bases, and 18 bases lay in between. The germline V gene has CDR1 ENHRY and CDR2 SYGVKD. This CDR3 spans 16 amino acids. CDR3 coding DNA: TGTGCCATCAGTGATTCCGGGAGTTTCGGGGGCACTGAAGCTTTCTTT. It codes for CAISDSGSFGGTEAFF.

The chain uses TRBV5-1 and TRBJ1-1; possibly TRBD1 for D (6 bases). Trimming pared 4 bases from V and 7 bases from J, leaving 20 bases between. Germline assignment: CDR1 SGHRS and CDR2 YFSETQ. The CDR3 spans 15 residues. The CDR3 DNA reads TGCGCCAGCAGCATGGGGGGCGGCCTTGGGGATGAAGCTTTCTTT. Amino acids: CASSMGGGLGDEAFF.

This rearrangement joins TRBV24-1 to TRBJ1-5, with D uncertain. With 6 bases removed from V and 0 bases from J, the gap between germline ends came to 5 bases. Germline V lookup: CDR1 KGHDR, CDR2 SFDVKD. This CDR3 is 13 amino acids long. The CDR3 reads CATSLSSNQPQHF. The CDR3 DNA reads TGTGCCACCAGTTTAAGTAGCAATCAGCCCCAGCATTTT.

This chain connects TRBV7-2 to TRBJ1-5; weak D call: TRBD1 (5 bases). CDR3 length: 15 residues. The germline V and J ends were trimmed by 5 bases and 6 bases, with 17 bases remaining between them. Germline CDR1 and CDR2: SGHTA and FQGNSA. CDR3 nucleotides: TGTGCCAGCAGCCCCACAAGGGGCTCGGGTCAGCCCCAGCATTTT. Residues: CASSPTRGSGQPQHF.

This rearrangement joins TRBV28 to TRBJ1-1; the D gene is possibly TRBD1 (6 bases). The CDR3 runs to 15 residues. The V gene lost 1 base and the J gene lost 5 bases, with 14 bases spanning the gap. Germline CDR1 MDHEN, CDR2 SYDVKM. This CDR3 reads CASSLSKRGGTEAFF. CDR3 sequence (DNA): TGTGCCAGCAGTTTATCCAAAAGAGGGGGAACTGAAGCTTTCTTT.

The V gene is TRBV24-1, the J gene TRBJ1-5; 9 nucleotides align to TRBD1. The J segment lost 3 bases and the V segment lost 4 bases, leaving 6 bases of the junction unmatched. The CDR3 extends over 16 amino acids. CDR1 and CDR2 from the germline V gene are KGHDR and SFDVKD. The CDR3 region has the DNA TGTGCCACCAGTGACCGTACAGGGGGCTACAATCAGCCCCAGCATTTT. Translating it yields CATSDRTGGYNQPQHF.

This chain joins TRBV6-1 and TRBJ2-7, with TRBD2 identical over 7 bases. The V segment lost 0 bases and the J segment 3 bases; nucleotides outside the gene matches: 5. Germline lookup yields CDR1 MNHNS and CDR2 SASEGT. This CDR3 comprises 15 residues. DNA of the CDR3: TGTGCCAGCAGTGAAGCGAAGGGCGGGAGCTACGAGCAGTACTTC. Protein sequence: CASSEAKGGSYEQYF.

J is TRBJ1-5 and V is TRBV6-6; D remains ambiguous. This CDR3 is built from 16 residues. Trimming pared 6 bases from V and 0 bases from J, leaving 15 bases between. Per the germline V gene, CDR1 is MNHNY and CDR2 is SVGAGI (reference sequence). CDR3 DNA: TGTGCCAGCAGCACATCTTCAGGATTTAGCAATCAGCCCCAGCATTTT. It encodes CASSTSSGFSNQPQHF.

CDR3 in amino acids: CASSIGRSMNTEAFF. The CDR3 nucleotides are TGTGCCAGTAGTATAGGACGGAGCATGAACACTGAAGCTTTCTTT. The rearrangement joins TRBV19 to TRBJ1-1; unclear D gene. Trimming removed 1 base from V and 0 bases from J, with 9 bases in between. The CDR3 spans 15 residues. The germline gives CDR1 LNHDA, CDR2 SQIVND (reference sequence).

The chain links TRBV9 to TRBJ2-5, with 12 bases fitting TRBD2. The trim removed 6 bases at V and 2 bases at J, leaving 11 bases unmatched. This CDR3 has 17 residues. Germline V gene data show CDR1 as SGDLS and CDR2 as YYNGEE. The CDR3 sequence: CASNAGRTSGGQETQYF. The CDR3 region has the DNA TGTGCCAGCAACGCCGGTCGTACTAGCGGGGGGCAAGAGACCCAGTACTTC. Together with reference TRBV9 and TRBJ2-5, the CDR3 gives the full variable domain: DSGVTQTPKHLITATGQRVTLRCSPRSGDLSVYWYQQSLDQGLQFLIQYYNGEERAKGNILERFSAQQFPDLHSELNLSSLELGDSALYFCASNAGRTSGGQETQYFGPGTRLLVL.

This rearrangement joins TRBV5-4 to TRBJ1-5; D remains unclear. The CDR3 has 14 amino acids. Germline V gene lookup returns CDR1 SGHNT and CDR2 YYREEE (reference sequence). With 0 bases removed from V and 7 bases from J, the gap between germline ends came to 11 bases. The CDR3 reads CASSLDGSFQPQHF. In DNA, the CDR3 is TGTGCCAGCAGCTTGGACGGATCCTTCCAGCCCCAGCATTTT.

V usage is TRBV18 and J usage is TRBJ1-2; possibly TRBD1 for D (6 bases). The CDR3 is made up of 15 amino acids. Trimming stripped 6 bases from V and 2 bases from J, with 16 bases between. The germline V gene encodes CDR1 KGHSH and CDR2 LQKENI. CDR3 nucleotides: TGTGCCAGCTCGCTCATGGGGCAGGGGAACTATGGCTACACCTTC. Amino acid sequence: CASSLMGQGNYGYTF.

This clone was picked up one time. The rearrangement uses TRBV5-4 and TRBJ2-7; D is ambiguous. The CDR3 totals 13 residues. V was cut by 4 bases and J by 2 bases, with 10 bases left in between. Germline V gene lookup returns CDR1 SGHNT and CDR2 YYREEE (reference sequence). This CDR3 is CASSEMGPYEQYF. The CDR3 DNA sequence: TGTGCCAGCAGCGAAATGGGTCCCTACGAGCAGTACTTC.

J is TRBJ1-2 and V is TRBV11-2; no clear D. Trimming stripped 1 base from V and 2 bases from J, with 11 bases between. Germline CDR1 reads SGHAT; CDR2 reads FQNNGV. The CDR3 spans 15 residues. CDR3 DNA: TGTGCCAGCAGCTTAGGTGCCGTGAAAAACTATGGCTACACCTTC. Its translation is CASSLGAVKNYGYTF. The variable domain in full, completed from reference TRBV11-2 and TRBJ1-2, reads EAGVAQSPRYKIIEKRQSVAFWCNPISGHATLYWYQQILGQGPKLLIQFQNNGVVDDSQLPKDRFSAERLKGVDSTLKIQPAKLEDSAVYLCASSLGAVKNYGYTFGSGTRLTVV.